This T cell receptor (beta chain) originates from a study of blood T cell repertoires in COVID-19. The V gene lost 1 base and the J gene lost 0 bases, with 4 bases spanning the gap. CDR1 is SGHRS and CDR2 is YFSETQ in the germline V gene. There are 14 residues in the CDR3. Data came from immunoSEQ multiplex PCR; TCRdb stores just in-frame clones and leaves some out. The data hold more than 65,000 clones, with approximately 80% observed a single time. The rearrangement joins TRBV5-1 to TRBJ2-2, with D hard to call. Specimen: peripheral blood. This sequence originates from a woman of 80 years or more with acute or convalescent COVID-19. The CDR3 DNA follows: TGCGCCAGCAGCTTGACGGCGAACACCGGGGAGCTGTTTTTT. Translation: CASSLTANTGELFF.